This T cell receptor beta chain was recovered during a study of T cells in Graves' hyperthyroidism and ophthalmopathy. Study in general: At initial diagnosis, before any treatment had begun, peripheral blood was obtained. General observations from the study: A model using 13 V-J features told ophthalmopathy apart from stable hyperthyroidism.

The PBMCs were sourced from fresh peripheral blood (about 9.7 ml). Using RNA transcripts as the source, TCR beta CDR3 regions were amplified. The HTBI set primed first-round TCR CDR3 RT-PCR. TCRdb fed the multiplex PCR reads into MiXCR, producing one record per CDR3 protein. This table has 700,000 to 950,000 distinct CDR3 sequences, roughly a third appearing once. V was trimmed by 2 bases and J by 5 bases, leaving 18 bases between them. The germline CDR1 and CDR2 sequences are DFQATT and SNEGSKA (reference sequence). The CDR3 has 15 residues. Notes on this clonotype: Its antigen is undetermined.

This rearrangement joins TRBV20-1 to TRBJ1-1; TRBD1 is a possible D gene (5 bases). Sequencing input: blood. This TCR was sampled from a woman aged 40 to 49 with Graves' hyperthyroidism. The CDR3: CSARFFEGRGTEAFF. CDR3 DNA: TGCAGTGCTAGATTCTTCGAGGGGCGTGGGACTGAAGCTTTCTTT.